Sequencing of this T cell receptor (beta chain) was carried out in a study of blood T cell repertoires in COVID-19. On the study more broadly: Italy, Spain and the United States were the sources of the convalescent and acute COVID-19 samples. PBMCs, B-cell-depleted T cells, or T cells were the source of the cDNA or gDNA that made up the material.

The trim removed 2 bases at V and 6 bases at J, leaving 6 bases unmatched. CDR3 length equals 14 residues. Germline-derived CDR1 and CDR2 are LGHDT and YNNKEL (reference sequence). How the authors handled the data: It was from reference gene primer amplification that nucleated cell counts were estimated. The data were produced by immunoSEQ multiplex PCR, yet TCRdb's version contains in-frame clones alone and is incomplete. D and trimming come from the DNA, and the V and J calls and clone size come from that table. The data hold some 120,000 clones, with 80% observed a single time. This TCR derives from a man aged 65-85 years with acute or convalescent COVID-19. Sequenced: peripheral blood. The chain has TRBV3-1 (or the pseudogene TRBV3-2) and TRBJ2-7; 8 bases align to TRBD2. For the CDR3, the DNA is TGTGCCAGCAGCCAAACTGCGGGGGGTTCCGAGCAGTACTTC. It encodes CASSQTAGGSEQYF.